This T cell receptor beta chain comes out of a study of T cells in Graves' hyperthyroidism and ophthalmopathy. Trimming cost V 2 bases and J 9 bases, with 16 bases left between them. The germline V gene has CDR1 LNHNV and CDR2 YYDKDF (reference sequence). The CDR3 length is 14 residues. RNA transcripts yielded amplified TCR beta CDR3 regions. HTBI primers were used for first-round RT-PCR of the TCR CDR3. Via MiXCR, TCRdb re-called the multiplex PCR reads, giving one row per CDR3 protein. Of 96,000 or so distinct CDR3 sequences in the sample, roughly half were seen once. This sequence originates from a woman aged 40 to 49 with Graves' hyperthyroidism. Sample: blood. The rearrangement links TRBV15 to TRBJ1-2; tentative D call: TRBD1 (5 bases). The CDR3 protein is CATSRPQGLHSYTF. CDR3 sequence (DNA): TGTGCCACCAGCAGACCCCAGGGACTCCATAGCTACACCTTC.